This TCR beta chain stems from a study of a mutant IDH1 vaccine in newly diagnosed glioma. Background on the study: Treated patients were around 62% male, about 40% female, mean age around 40 years.

For this clone: What it binds is not known.

Germline assignment: CDR1 SGHNT and CDR2 YYREEE (reference sequence). The V end was cut by 4 bases, the J end by 5 bases, with 16 bases between. The CDR3 runs to 14 residues. The time point was: week 5, during vaccination. Doses consisted of 300 ug of mutant IDH1 20-mer peptide each, paired with topical imiquimod. Clones were read by immunoSEQ multiplex PCR, and TCRdb kept only the in-frame ones, dropping some. The table includes around 61,000 clones, 85% to 90% detected once. The sequence derives from a woman between 40 and 50 years old with glioma. The chain combines TRBV5-4 with TRBJ2-7, with D unresolved. The sequencing here drew on PBMCs, taken from a glioma patient whose treatment included an IDH1 peptide vaccine. The chain's CDR3 is CASSAKPNRDEQYF. Here the CDR3 DNA reads TGTGCCAGCAGCGCTAAACCTAACCGAGACGAGCAGTACTTC.